Sequencing of this TCR beta chain was carried out in a study of T cell repertoires in cytomegalovirus infection. Study information: Public signatures in TCR beta pointed to CMV infection and matching HLA type.

The study, taken as a whole, reports: What dominated the ex vivo response were HLA-C-restricted CMV-specific TCR beta clonotypes. CMV carriers with the relevant HLA were identified by cumulative public TCR beta family frequency.

TCRdb called the reads again in MiXCR, with one record for every CDR3 protein. The top ten hold approximately 13% of the sample, which has more than 400,000 distinct CDR3 sequences, 26% seen once. This clonotype was seen ten or more times. The antigen remains unidentified. The CDR3 extends over 13 amino acids. Germline loops: CDR1 SGHRS, CDR2 YFSETQ. The V end lost 4 bases, the J end lost 2 bases, and 10 bases lay between the germline ends. The chain carries TRBV5-1 and TRBJ2-7; D tentatively reads TRBD1 or TRBD2 (5 bases each). The clonotype was recovered from a human donor in good health (CMV status not recorded). Some clones in this sample may be carry-over from other donors' samples. Sequences were obtained from PBMCs. CDR3 DNA: TGCGCCAGCAGCGAGGGGTCTGCCTACGAGCAGTACTTC. The encoded protein is CASSEGSAYEQYF. The full variable domain, with the rest looked up from reference TRBV5-1 and TRBJ2-7, is KAGVTQTPRYLIKTRGQQVTLSCSPISGHRSVSWYQQTPGQGLQFLFEYFSETQRNKGNFPGRFSGRQFSNSRSEMNVSTLELGDSALYLCASSEGSAYEQYFGPGTRLTVT.